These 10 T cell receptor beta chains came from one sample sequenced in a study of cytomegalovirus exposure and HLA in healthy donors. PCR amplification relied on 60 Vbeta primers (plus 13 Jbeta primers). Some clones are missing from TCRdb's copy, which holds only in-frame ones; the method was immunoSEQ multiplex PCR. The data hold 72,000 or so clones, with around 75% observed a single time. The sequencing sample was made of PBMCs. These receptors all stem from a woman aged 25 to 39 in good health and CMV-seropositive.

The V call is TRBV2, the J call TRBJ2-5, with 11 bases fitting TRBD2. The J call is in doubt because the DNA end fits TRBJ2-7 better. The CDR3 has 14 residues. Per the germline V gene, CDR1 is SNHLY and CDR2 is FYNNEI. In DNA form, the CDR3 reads TGTGCCAGCAGGATTAGCGGGAGGGTATACGAGCAGTACTTC. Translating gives CASRISGRVYEQYF.

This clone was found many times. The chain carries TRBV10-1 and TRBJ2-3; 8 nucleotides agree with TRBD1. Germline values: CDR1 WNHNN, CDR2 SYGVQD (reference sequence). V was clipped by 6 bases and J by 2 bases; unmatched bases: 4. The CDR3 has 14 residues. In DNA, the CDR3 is TGCGCCAGCAGGGGTCAGGGGGCCACAGATACGCAGTATTTT. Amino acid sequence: CASRGQGATDTQYF.

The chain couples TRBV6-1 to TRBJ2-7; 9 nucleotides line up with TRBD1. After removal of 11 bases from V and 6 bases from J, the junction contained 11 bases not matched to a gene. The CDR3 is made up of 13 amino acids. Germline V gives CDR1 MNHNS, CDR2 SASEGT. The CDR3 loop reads CAGAGTGYAEQYF. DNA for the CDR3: TGTGCCGGAGCCGGGACAGGGTATGCCGAGCAGTACTTC.

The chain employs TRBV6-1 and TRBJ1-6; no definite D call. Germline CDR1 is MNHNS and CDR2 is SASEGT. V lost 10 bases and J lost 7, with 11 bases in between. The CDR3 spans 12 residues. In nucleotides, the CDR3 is TGTGCCACTCGACCGGGGAATTCACCCCTCCACTTT. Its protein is CATRPGNSPLHF.

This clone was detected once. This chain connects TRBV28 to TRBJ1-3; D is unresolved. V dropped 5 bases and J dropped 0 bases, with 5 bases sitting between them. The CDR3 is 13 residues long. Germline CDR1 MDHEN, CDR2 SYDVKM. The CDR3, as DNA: TGTGCCAGCAGTCTCCGCTCTGGAAACACCATATATTTT. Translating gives CASSLRSGNTIYF.

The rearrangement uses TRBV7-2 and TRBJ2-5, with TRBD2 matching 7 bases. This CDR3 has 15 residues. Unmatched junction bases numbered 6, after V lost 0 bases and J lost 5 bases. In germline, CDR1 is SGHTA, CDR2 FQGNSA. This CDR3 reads CASSLAGGPEETQYF. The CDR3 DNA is TGTGCCAGCAGCTTAGCGGGAGGGCCTGAGGAGACCCAGTACTTC.

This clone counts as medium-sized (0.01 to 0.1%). The CDR3 protein is CASRPGTGKDTQYF. CDR3 DNA sequence: TGTGCCAGCAGACCCGGGACAGGGAAAGATACGCAGTATTTT. V is TRBV7-8 and J is TRBJ2-3; 9 bases align to TRBD1. The V segment lost 6 bases and the J segment 5 bases; nucleotides outside the gene matches: 6. Germline lookup yields CDR1 SGHVS and CDR2 FQNEAQ. The CDR3 runs 14 residues.

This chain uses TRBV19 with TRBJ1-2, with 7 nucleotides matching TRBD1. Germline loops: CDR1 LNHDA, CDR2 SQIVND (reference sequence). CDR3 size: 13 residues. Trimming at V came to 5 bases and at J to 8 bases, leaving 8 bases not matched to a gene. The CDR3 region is CASSPQTGSGYTF. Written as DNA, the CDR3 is TGTGCCAGTAGTCCTCAGACAGGGAGCGGCTACACCTTC.

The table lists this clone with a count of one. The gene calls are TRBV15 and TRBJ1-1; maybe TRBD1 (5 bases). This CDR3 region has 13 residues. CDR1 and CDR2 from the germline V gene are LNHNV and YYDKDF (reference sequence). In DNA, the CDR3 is TGTGCTCGGGCGGGGGACCCAAACACTGAAGCTTTCTTT. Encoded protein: CARAGDPNTEAFF.

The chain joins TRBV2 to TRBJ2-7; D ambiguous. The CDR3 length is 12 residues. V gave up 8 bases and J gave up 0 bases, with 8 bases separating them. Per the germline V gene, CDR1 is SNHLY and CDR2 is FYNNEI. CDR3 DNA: TGTGCCAGCGGAGTAGTCTCCTACGAGCAGTACTTC. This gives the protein CASGVVSYEQYF. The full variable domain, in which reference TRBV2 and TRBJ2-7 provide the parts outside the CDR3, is EPEVTQTPSHQVTQMGQEVILRCVPISNHLYFYWYRQILGQKVEFLVSFYNNEISEKSEIFDDQFSVERPDGSNFTLKIRSTKLEDSAMYFCASGVVSYEQYFGPGTRLTVT.